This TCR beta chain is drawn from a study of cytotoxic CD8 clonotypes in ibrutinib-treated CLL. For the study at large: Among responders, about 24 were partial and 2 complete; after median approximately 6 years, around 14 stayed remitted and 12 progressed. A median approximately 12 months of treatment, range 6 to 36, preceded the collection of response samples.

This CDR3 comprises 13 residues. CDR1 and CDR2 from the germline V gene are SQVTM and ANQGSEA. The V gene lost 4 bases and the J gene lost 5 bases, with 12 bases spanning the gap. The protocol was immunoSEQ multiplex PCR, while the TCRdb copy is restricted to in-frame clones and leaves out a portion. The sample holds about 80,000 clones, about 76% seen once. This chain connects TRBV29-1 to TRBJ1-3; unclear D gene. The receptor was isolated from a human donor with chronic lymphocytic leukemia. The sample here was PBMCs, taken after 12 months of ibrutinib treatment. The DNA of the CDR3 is TGCAGCGTTGGTGGAGGTGGGAGAAACACCATATATTTT. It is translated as CSVGGGGRNTIYF.